This T cell receptor (beta chain) was recovered during a study of OX40 agonist ivuxolimab in advanced cancers. About the study: Antecedent anti-PD-1, anti-PD-L1 or anti-CTLA-4 therapy was permissible, with about 39% having received some.

This CDR3 region has 15 residues. Germline assignment: CDR1 MDHEN and CDR2 SYDVKM. Trimming pared 1 base from V and 3 bases from J, leaving 10 bases between. The protocol was immunoSEQ multiplex PCR, while the TCRdb copy is restricted to in-frame clones and leaves out a portion. The sample consists of roughly 44,000 clones, roughly nine tenths of them appearing once. The sequence came from an adult with an advanced solid tumor such as melanoma, head and neck, liver or kidney cancer. Here the sequenced sample was CD4+ or CD8+ T cells sorted from blood, taken in a trial of the OX40 agonist ivuxolimab. The chain joins TRBV28 to TRBJ1-5; D is undetermined. Written as DNA, the CDR3 is TGTGCCAGCAGTTTATTGGAAGGAGTCAATCAGCCCCAGCATTTT. This gives the protein CASSLLEGVNQPQHF.